Below are 20 T cell receptor beta chains sequenced from a single sample in a study of patients and donors after allogeneic stem cell transplantation. TCRdb independently ran MiXCR on the RT-PCR reads; one entry per CDR3 protein. In the table there are about 57,000 distinct CDR3 sequences, about an eighth of which are singletons. Sequenced material: blood, either unsorted or a sorted T cell fraction (not recorded which). These TCRs come from a human donor who was either an allogeneic HSCT recipient or a stem cell or donor lymphocyte infusion donor (not recorded which). It is not recorded whose cells these are; they may come from a transplant donor.

The table lists this clonotype with many counts. The V gene is TRBV11-2, the J gene TRBJ1-3; D gene ambiguous. V was cut by 2 bases and J by 8 bases, with 10 bases left in between. There are 13 residues in the CDR3. Germline V gives CDR1 SGHAT, CDR2 FQNNGV. The CDR3 nucleotides read TGTGCCAGCAGCTTATTGGTGAGAGACACCATATATTTT. Residues: CASSLLVRDTIYF.

This clonotype was counted only a few times. The rearrangement uses TRBV5-5 and TRBJ2-2; D may be TRBD1 or TRBD2 (6 bases each). This CDR3 spans 17 amino acids. V dropped 1 base and J dropped 1 base, with 14 bases sitting between them. Germline CDR1 SGHKS, CDR2 YYEKEE (reference sequence). The CDR3 here is CASSLYGGPGNTGELFF. The CDR3 nucleotides read TGTGCCAGCAGCTTGTACGGGGGCCCGGGGAACACCGGGGAGCTGTTTTTT.

At least ten counts were recorded for this clonotype. V is TRBV3-1 and J is TRBJ1-1; TRBD1 might be the D (6 bases). CDR1 LGHDT and CDR2 YNNKEL come from the germline V gene (reference sequence). Trimming stripped 4 bases from V and 3 bases from J, with 12 bases between. The CDR3 has 14 residues. CDR3 sequence (DNA): TGTGCCAGCAGCCGACAGGAAGGGTACACTGAAGCTTTCTTT. This translates into CASSRQEGYTEAFF. The full variable domain, with the rest looked up from reference TRBV3-1 and TRBJ1-1, is DTAVSQTPKYLVTQMGNDKSIKCEQNLGHDTMYWYKQDSKKFLKIMFSYNNKELIINETVPNRFSPKSPDKAHLNLHINSLELGDSAVYFCASSRQEGYTEAFFGQGTRLTVV.

The chain is built from TRBV6-5 and TRBJ1-2, with D possibly matching TRBD1 (5 bases). The CDR3 is 13 amino acids. Germline V gene sequence: CDR1 MNHEY, CDR2 SVGAGI. V dropped 6 bases and J dropped 6 bases, with 14 bases sitting between them. The CDR3 reads CASSRGGRDGYTF. CDR3 coding DNA: TGTGCCAGCAGCCGGGGGGGTAGGGATGGCTACACCTTC.

This clonotype has only a few counts. V and J are TRBV6-5 and TRBJ2-1, with TRBD2 identical over 8 bases. The V and J ends lost 6 bases and 2 bases, in that order; junction bases with no gene match: 9. The CDR3 consists of 16 residues. From germline, CDR1 is MNHEY and CDR2 SVGAGI. CDR3 amino acids: CASSLIVAGTYNEQFF. DNA of the CDR3: TGTGCCAGCAGCCTCATTGTAGCGGGGACCTACAATGAGCAGTTCTTC.

This chain connects TRBV15 to TRBJ2-3; 7 positions match TRBD2. The junction had 4 bases not matched to a gene; V was cut back by 0 bases and J by 4 bases. Germline V lookup: CDR1 LNHNV, CDR2 YYDKDF (reference sequence). CDR3 length equals 15 residues. CDR3 protein: CATSRDLAGADTQYF. The CDR3 nucleotides are TGTGCCACCAGCAGAGATTTGGCGGGAGCAGATACGCAGTATTTT.

The rearrangement joins TRBV15 to TRBJ2-1; the D gene could be TRBD1 or TRBD2 (5 bases each). Looked up from germline, CDR1 is LNHNV and CDR2 is YYDKDF (reference sequence). The CDR3 sequence is 13 residues long. V gave up 8 bases and J gave up 6 bases, with 14 bases separating them. CDR3 nucleotides: TGTGCCACCCGGGACGGGACCTTCAATGAGCAGTTCTTC. Its protein is CATRDGTFNEQFF.

A note on this clonotype: A much larger clonotype is one base distant, so this may be a read error. In this CDR3 the conserved last residue, phenylalanine or tryptophan, is missing, so a read error is likely. V usage is TRBV13 and J usage is TRBJ1-2, with a weak D call TRBD1 (5 bases). The germline V gene encodes CDR1 PRHDT and CDR2 FYEKMQ (reference sequence). Trimming left V 1 base short and J 4 bases short, with 13 bases between. This CDR3 region has 15 residues. The CDR3 DNA reads TGTGCCAGCAGCTTAGACAGGCGCGACGGCTATGGCTACACCTGC. This encodes CASSLDRRDGYGYTC.

This clonotype was recorded many times. The chain has TRBV15 and TRBJ1-1, with a tentative D call TRBD1 (6 bases). CDR1 LNHNV and CDR2 YYDKDF come from the germline V gene (reference sequence). V was pared by 8 bases and J by 0 bases, with 19 bases between. The CDR3 runs to 16 residues. CDR3 sequence (DNA): TGTGCCACCCAGGTGTCTTGGACAGTCCTGAACACTGAAGCTTTCTTT. Its protein product is CATQVSWTVLNTEAFF.

The chain uses TRBV11-2 and TRBJ2-3; TRBD2 aligns across 9 bases. The V segment lost 3 bases and the J segment 1 base; nucleotides outside the gene matches: 17. This CDR3 has 20 amino acids. Germline CDR1 reads SGHAT; CDR2 reads FQNNGV. CDR3 residues: CASSFGRLAAVVTGTDTQYF. Here the CDR3 DNA reads TGTGCCAGCAGCTTTGGGAGACTAGCGGCAGTGGTGACTGGCACAGATACGCAGTATTTT.

The sample holds a few counts of this clonotype. The chain couples TRBV11-3 to TRBJ2-1, with 12 bases identical to TRBD1. CDR3 length equals 17 residues. The V gene end was trimmed by 4 bases and the J gene end by 4 bases; junction bases not matched to a gene: 8. CDR1 SGHNT and CDR2 YENEEA come from the germline V gene. The CDR3 coding sequence is TGTGCCAGCAGCTCGGAGGGGACAGGGGGCAGGTACAATGAGCAGTTCTTC. This gives the protein CASSSEGTGGRYNEQFF.

This clonotype has a handful of counts. The CDR3 bases are TGTGCCAGCAGCCCGGACCCTATCAATGAGCAGTTCTTC. It specifies CASSPDPINEQFF. The chain carries TRBV3-1 and TRBJ2-1; D unresolved. CDR3 size: 13 residues. Trimming left V 4 bases short and J 6 bases short, with 10 bases between. Germline-derived CDR1 and CDR2 are LGHDT and YNNKEL (reference sequence).

This clonotype qualifies as medium-sized. J is TRBJ1-6 and V is TRBV20-1; 9 bases map to TRBD1. Germline CDR1 is DFQATT and CDR2 is SNEGSKA (reference sequence). The junction had 6 bases not matched to a gene; V was cut back by 3 bases and J by 6 bases. This CDR3 region has 15 residues. The CDR3 loop is CSARAGQGLNSPLHF. Written as DNA, the CDR3 is TGCAGTGCTAGGGCGGGACAGGGCCTTAATTCACCCCTCCACTTT.

In this sample, this clonotype turned up many times. This chain uses TRBV27 with TRBJ1-5, with 9 bases aligning to TRBD1. The CDR3 totals 17 residues. Germline V CDR1 and CDR2: MNHEY, SMNVEV (reference sequence). Trimming took 5 bases from V and 5 from J; bases not matched to a gene: 13. The CDR3 spells CASSPTPGQGVDQPQHF. CDR3 DNA sequence: TGTGCCAGCAGTCCAACTCCGGGACAGGGAGTTGATCAGCCCCAGCATTTT.

This clonotype has at least ten counts. The chain links TRBV27 to TRBJ2-6; D is unresolved. Germline CDR1 MNHEY, CDR2 SMNVEV (reference sequence). The CDR3 is 15 residues long. V was shortened by 5 bases and J by 0 bases, with 8 bases between the two germline ends. CDR3 in DNA: TGTGCCAGCAGTCCCGACGGCTCTGGGGCCAACGTCCTGACTTTC. Translated: CASSPDGSGANVLTF.

This clonotype was seen repeatedly, ten times or more. V is TRBV19 and J is TRBJ1-1, with D possibly TRBD1 on 5 matching bases. The germline V gene has CDR1 LNHDA and CDR2 SQIVND (reference sequence). Trimming pared 2 bases from V and 2 bases from J, leaving 9 bases between. CDR3 length: 14 residues. The CDR3 protein is CASSILGRNTEAFF. CDR3 coding DNA: TGTGCCAGTAGTATATTGGGGCGTAACACTGAAGCTTTCTTT.

In its sample, this clonotype was seen a few times. The chain uses TRBV27 and TRBJ2-1; tentative D call: TRBD2 (6 bases). CDR1 and CDR2 from the germline V gene are MNHEY and SMNVEV (reference sequence). V was cut by 5 bases and J by 3 bases, with 14 bases left in between. The CDR3 is made up of 15 amino acids. In DNA form, the CDR3 reads TGTGCCAGCAGTCCAGGGACGGGGGTCTACAATGAGCAGTTCTTC. Translation: CASSPGTGVYNEQFF.

V usage is TRBV2 and J usage is TRBJ2-2; 7 positions match TRBD2. The germline V gene encodes CDR1 SNHLY and CDR2 FYNNEI. CDR3 length equals 14 residues. The junction had 10 bases not matched to a gene; V was cut back by 10 bases and J by 5 bases. In DNA form, the CDR3 reads TGTGCCACTCCGGGAGGAGGGTTGACCGGGGAGCTGTTTTTT. Translated, it gives CATPGGGLTGELFF.

V usage is TRBV27 and J usage is TRBJ2-2; 9 nucleotides line up with TRBD2. Unmatched junction bases numbered 4, after V lost 7 bases and J lost 4 bases. In germline, CDR1 is MNHEY, CDR2 SMNVEV (reference sequence). CDR3 length equals 14 residues. The CDR3 bases are TGTGCCAGCAACCCGGGACTAGCCACCGGGGAGCTGTTTTTT. Its protein product is CASNPGLATGELFF.

This clonotype occurred many times. V gene TRBV5-1 combines with J gene TRBJ2-5, with a weak D call TRBD2 (6 bases). Germline V lookup: CDR1 SGHRS, CDR2 YFSETQ. V was trimmed by 9 bases and J by 7 bases, leaving 22 bases between them. There are 14 residues in the CDR3. The CDR3 bases are TGCGCCACCCACGACGCAGAAGTCGGGGGGACCCAGTACTTC. Its translation is CATHDAEVGGTQYF.